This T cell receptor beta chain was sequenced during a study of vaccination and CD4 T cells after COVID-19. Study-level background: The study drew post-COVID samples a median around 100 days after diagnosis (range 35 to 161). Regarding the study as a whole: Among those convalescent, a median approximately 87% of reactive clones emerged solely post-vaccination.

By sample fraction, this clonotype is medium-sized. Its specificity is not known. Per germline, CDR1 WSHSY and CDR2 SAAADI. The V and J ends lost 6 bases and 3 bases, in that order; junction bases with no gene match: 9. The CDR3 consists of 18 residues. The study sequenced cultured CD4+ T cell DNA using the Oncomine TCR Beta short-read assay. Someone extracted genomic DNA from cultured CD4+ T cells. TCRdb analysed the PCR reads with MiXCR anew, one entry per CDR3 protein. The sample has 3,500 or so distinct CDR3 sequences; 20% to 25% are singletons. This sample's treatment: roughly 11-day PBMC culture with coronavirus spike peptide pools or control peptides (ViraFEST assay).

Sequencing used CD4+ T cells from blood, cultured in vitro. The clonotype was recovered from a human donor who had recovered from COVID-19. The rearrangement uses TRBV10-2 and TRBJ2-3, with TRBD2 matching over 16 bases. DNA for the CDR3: TGCGCCAGCAGCTCGGGACTAGCGGGGGGGCATATAACAGATACGCAGTATTTT. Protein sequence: CASSSGLAGGHITDTQYF.